The sequence of this TCR beta chain was determined in a study of T cells in Graves' hyperthyroidism and ophthalmopathy. There were TCR beta CDR3 regions amplified from RNA transcripts. With the HTBI primer set, the TCR CDR3 went through a first round of RT-PCR. Via MiXCR, TCRdb re-called the multiplex PCR reads, giving one row per CDR3 protein. This table has roughly 150,000 distinct CDR3 sequences, about a tenth appearing once. This clonotype was seen repeatedly, ten times or more. V shed 6 bases and J 5 bases; nucleotides not matched to a gene: 2. CDR3 size: 12 residues. This clonotype was obtained from a woman in her late teens or twenties with Graves' hyperthyroidism that later progressed to Graves' ophthalmopathy. The sample was blood. The chain links TRBV12-3 or TRBV12-4 to TRBJ2-5, with TRBD1 matching over 8 bases. CDR3 region: CASSRDRETQYF. The CDR3 DNA reads TGTGCCAGCAGCCGGGACAGGGAGACCCAGTACTTC.